These T cell receptor beta chains were read from a single sample in a study of blood T cell repertoires in COVID-19. The assay was immunoSEQ multiplex PCR, and TCRdb's table has in-frame clones only and misses some. The sample lists about 160,000 clones; approximately 83% were seen once. Specimen: peripheral blood. The receptors derive from a woman over 75 with active or convalescent COVID-19. CDR3s include the opening cysteine and the closing phenylalanine or tryptophan. D genes are given only for firm matches. Size values are once, few and many counts, or a class for expanded clones, and some rows have none.

j_call clone_size d_call v_call cdr3_aa cdr3_nt
TRBJ1-4 - TRBD1 TRBV28 CASSLTGTGFELFF TGTGCCAGCAGTTTAACCGGGACAGGGTTCGAACTGTTTTTT
TRBJ1-5 - TRBD1 TRBV16 CASSHSGTGGPGGNQPQHF TGTGCCAGCAGCCACTCCGGGACAGGGGGCCCTGGGGGCAATCAGCCCCAGCATTTT
TRBJ1-4 - TRBD1 TRBV18 CASSPTGYEKLFF TGTGCCAGCTCCCCGACAGGGTACGAAAAACTGTTTTTT
TRBJ2-1 - - TRBV6-4 CASSDSADEQFF TGTGCCAGCAGTGACTCGGCGGATGAGCAGTTCTTC
TRBJ2-2 few TRBD2 TRBV9 CASSVRVSGGLANTGELFF TGTGCCAGCAGCGTCAGGGTTAGCGGGGGACTTGCGAACACCGGGGAGCTGTTTTTT
TRBJ1-4 - - TRBV7-2 CASRRTGNEKLFF TGTGCCAGCAGGCGTACGGGTAATGAAAAACTGTTTTTT
TRBJ1-2 few TRBD1 TRBV28 CASSFEGARGYTF TGTGCCAGCAGTTTTGAGGGGGCGCGAGGCTACACCTTC
TRBJ2-5 - TRBD1 TRBV7-9 CASSPDRGGTQYF TGTGCCAGCAGCCCGGACAGGGGAGGGACCCAGTACTTC
TRBJ1-6 - - TRBV5-4 CASSLPPDRRGSPLHF TGTGCCAGCAGCTTGCCGCCGGACAGAAGGGGTTCACCCCTCCACTTT
TRBJ1-5 few TRBD1 TRBV18 CASSLSGTGGSLREPQHF TGTGCCAGCTCACTCTCCGGGACAGGGGGATCCCTTAGGGAGCCCCAGCATTTT
TRBJ2-3 few TRBD2 TRBV5-1 CASSPSGGAGDTQYF TGCGCCAGCAGCCCTAGCGGGGGGGCCGGGGATACGCAGTATTTT
TRBJ2-7 - - TRBV7-8 CASSPQFSGYEQYF TGTGCCAGCAGCCCTCAGTTTAGCGGCTACGAGCAGTACTTC
TRBJ2-7 - - TRBV7-2 CASSPQGGAVIQQYF TGTGCCAGCAGCCCCCAAGGGGGGGCCGTTATTCAGCAGTACTTC
TRBJ1-2 many - TRBV5-8 CASSLGTVREAGYTF TGTGCCAGCAGCTTGGGGACAGTGCGAGAGGCCGGCTACACCTTC
TRBJ2-5 - - TRBV25-1 CASREGLETQYF TGTGCCAGCAGGGAGGGATTAGAGACCCAGTACTTC
TRBJ2-2 few - TRBV2 CASRLAGRSLTNTGELFF TGTGCCAGCCGGCTCGCGGGGCGCTCCCTAACGAACACCGGGGAGCTGTTTTTT
TRBJ2-5 - TRBD1 TRBV6-5 CASSRGLKETQYF TGTGCCAGCAGCAGGGGGCTAAAGGAGACCCAGTACTTC
TRBJ2-2 - TRBD2 TRBV19 CASSMRGGNSFGNTGELFF TGTGCCAGTAGTATGAGGGGAGGGAACAGTTTTGGGAACACCGGGGAGCTGTTTTTT
TRBJ2-4 - TRBD2 TRBV10-3 CAISGTSGVGKNIQYF TGTGCCATCAGCGGTACTAGCGGGGTTGGCAAAAACATTCAGTACTTC
TRBJ1-5 - TRBD1 TRBV30 CAWSWTGGYQPQHF TGTGCCTGGAGTTGGACAGGGGGCTATCAGCCCCAGCATTTT
TRBJ1-4 - - TRBV28 CAIGLGATNEKLFF TGTGCCATCGGGTTAGGGGCAACTAATGAAAAACTGTTTTTT
TRBJ1-4 - - TRBV6-5 CASSPQGGTNEKLFF TGTGCCAGCAGTCCCCAAGGGGGAACTAATGAAAAACTGTTTTTT
TRBJ1-5 - - TRBV6-5 CASRRGGGNQPQHF TGTGCCAGCAGGAGAGGAGGGGGCAATCAGCCCCAGCATTTT
TRBJ1-2 - TRBD1 TRBV6-2/TRBV6-3 CASSWTGTGNGYTF TGTGCCAGCAGTTGGACCGGGACAGGGAATGGCTACACCTTC
TRBJ1-2 - - TRBV11-2 CASSLAPTDYGYTF TGTGCCAGCAGCTTAGCCCCCACCGACTACGGCTACACCTTC
TRBJ2-3 - - TRBV7-2 CASSSPTLGRTDTQYF TGTGCCAGCAGCTCCCCGACCCTAGGAAGAACAGATACGCAGTATTTT
TRBJ1-2 - TRBD1 TRBV3-1/TRBV3-2 CASSQDRGTGPYGYTF TGTGCCAGCAGCCAAGATCGCGGGACAGGGCCCTATGGCTACACCTTC
TRBJ1-5 once - TRBV14 CASSQRGNQPQHF TGTGCCAGCAGCCAAAGAGGCAATCAGCCCCAGCATTTT
TRBJ1-2 - - TRBV10-3 CATIDGASYGYTF TGTGCCACTATCGATGGGGCGTCCTATGGCTACACCTTC
TRBJ1-5 - - TRBV30 CAWSGGQYNQPQHF TGTGCCTGGAGTGGAGGACAGTACAATCAGCCCCAGCATTTT
TRBJ2-1 - TRBD1 TRBV5-1 CASTPGTGNPYNEQFF TGCGCCAGCACCCCGGGGACAGGGAACCCCTACAATGAGCAGTTCTTC
TRBJ2-1 - TRBD2 TRBV7-2 CASSLYRRGGDNEQFF TGTGCCAGCAGCTTATACCGGCGGGGGGGCGACAATGAGCAGTTCTTC
TRBJ1-3 - TRBD1 TRBV5-1 CASSHGQGGGNTIYF TGCGCCAGCAGCCACGGACAGGGAGGCGGAAACACCATATATTTT
TRBJ2-7 - TRBD1 TRBV6-1 CASSEQGASSEYF TGTGCCAGCAGTGAACAGGGGGCGTCTTCAGAGTACTTC
TRBJ1-2 - - TRBV29-1 CSVDRDYGYTF TGCAGCGTTGATCGCGACTATGGCTACACCTTC
TRBJ1-6 - TRBD1 TRBV6-5 CASSRPGTGNSPLHF TGTGCCAGCAGCCGCCCCGGGACAGGGAATTCACCCCTCCACTTT
TRBJ1-6 - - TRBV4-3 CASSQDTSSYNSPLHF TGCGCCAGCAGCCAAGATACCAGCTCCTATAATTCACCCCTCCACTTT
TRBJ1-1 once TRBD1 TRBV9 CASSSSGTGVGTEAFF TGTGCCAGCAGCTCCTCCGGGACAGGGGTGGGCACTGAAGCTTTCTTT
TRBJ1-4 - TRBD1 TRBV27 CASTLRTGGGLSGEKLFF TGTGCCAGCACCCTAAGAACAGGGGGCGGGTTAAGCGGTGAAAAACTGTTTTTT